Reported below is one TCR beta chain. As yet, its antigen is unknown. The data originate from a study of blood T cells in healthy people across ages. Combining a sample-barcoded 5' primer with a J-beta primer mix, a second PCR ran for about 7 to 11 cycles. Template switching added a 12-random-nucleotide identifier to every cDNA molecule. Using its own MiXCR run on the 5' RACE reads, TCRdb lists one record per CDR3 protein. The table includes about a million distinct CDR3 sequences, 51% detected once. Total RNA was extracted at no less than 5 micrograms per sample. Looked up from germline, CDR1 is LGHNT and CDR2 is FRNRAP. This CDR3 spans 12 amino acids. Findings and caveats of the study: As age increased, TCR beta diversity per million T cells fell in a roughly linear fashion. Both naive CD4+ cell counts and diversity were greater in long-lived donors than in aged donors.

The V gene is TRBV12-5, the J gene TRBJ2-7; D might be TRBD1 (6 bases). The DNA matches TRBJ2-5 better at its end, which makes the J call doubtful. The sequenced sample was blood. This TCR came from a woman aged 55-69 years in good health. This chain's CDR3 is CASGQGWETQYF. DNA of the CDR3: TGTGCTAGTGGACAGGGTTGGGAGACCCAGTACTTC.